The 25 T cell receptor beta chains reported below all come from one sample, sequenced in a study of shared clonotypes between healthy human individuals. Here immunoSEQ multiplex PCR was the method, and the copy in TCRdb shows in-frame clones only, minus some. Of around 2.5 million clones detected, 90% to 95% appear once; the ten largest clones hold more than 0.35%. The sequencing sample was made of naive CD4+ T cells from PBMCs. Subset noted: CD45RA+ positively selected. The receptors come from a man younger than 30 in good health. Some clones in this sample may be carry-over from other donors' samples.

The chain couples TRBV19 to TRBJ2-5, with 8 bases fitting TRBD2. This CDR3 is 17 amino acids long. Losses at the gene ends were 5 bases for V and 1 base for J; bases not matched to a gene: 12. CDR1 and CDR2 (germline): LNHDA, SQIVND (reference sequence). The DNA of the CDR3 is TGTGCCAGTAGTTCCCCTCCGGCGGGAGGCCCCCAAGAGACCCAGTACTTC. It codes for CASSSPPAGGPQETQYF.

Worth noting for this clone: The junction shows a germline mismatch at one end, possibly a read error. CDR3 sequence (DNA): TGTGCCAGCATGACTTTGACAGGGTTTGCAGATACGCGGTATTTT. Protein product: CASMTLTGFADTRYF. This chain connects TRBV28 to TRBJ2-3; 7 bases agree with TRBD1. CDR1 and CDR2 from the germline V gene are MDHEN and SYDVKM. The CDR3 spans 15 residues.

The chain is built from TRBV6-5 and TRBJ2-7; 12 bases align to TRBD2. Germline V gives CDR1 MNHEY, CDR2 SVGAGI. V trimming: 4 bases; J trimming: 4 bases; junction bases outside the gene matches: 8. This CDR3 spans 16 amino acids. The CDR3 sequence is CASSFSRLAGAYEQYF. The CDR3, as DNA: TGTGCCAGCAGTTTCTCTCGACTAGCGGGAGCTTACGAGCAGTACTTC.

With respect to this clone: The junction and the germline gene differ at one end; a read error may be behind it. V and J are TRBV7-2 and TRBJ2-7, with a weak D call TRBD1 (5 bases). The V gene's germline CDR1 is SGHTA and CDR2 FQGNSA. CDR3 length: 15 amino acids. CDR3 sequence (DNA): TGTGCCAGCACCTTAGGTCAGGGATCGACCTACGAGCAGTACTTC. Translation gives CASTLGQGSTYEQYF.

The genes are TRBV6-5 and TRBJ1-1, with D unclear. Germline values: CDR1 MNHEY, CDR2 SVGAGI. The CDR3 covers 13 residues. V lost 6 bases, J lost 2 bases, and 10 bases lay in between. CDR3 amino acids: CASRGNSNTEAFF. DNA of the CDR3: TGTGCCAGCAGGGGCAATTCCAACACTGAAGCTTTCTTT.

The sample holds a few counts of this clone. This chain connects TRBV2 to TRBJ1-2; D may be TRBD1 (6 bases). Trimming took 6 bases from V and 6 from J, leaving 14 bases between them. CDR1 is SNHLY and CDR2 is FYNNEI in the germline V gene. The CDR3 loop spans 13 amino acids. The CDR3 sequence is CASSETGTHGYTF. CDR3 bases: TGTGCCAGCAGCGAAACAGGGACACATGGCTACACCTTC.

The chain couples TRBV5-4 to TRBJ2-2, with 9 bases matching TRBD2. Germline V gene lookup returns CDR1 SGHNT and CDR2 YYREEE (reference sequence). The CDR3 has 16 amino acids. V dropped 4 bases and J dropped 1; count of bases not matched to a gene: 5. The CDR3 DNA reads as TGTGCCAGCAGCCCTGGGACTAGCCGGAACACCGGGGAGCTGTTTTTT. Translated, it gives CASSPGTSRNTGELFF.

The chain uses TRBV28 and TRBJ1-1; 7 bases agree with TRBD1. V was clipped by 5 bases and J by 3 bases; unmatched bases: 15. Germline lookup yields CDR1 MDHEN and CDR2 SYDVKM. The CDR3 loop spans 17 amino acids. The DNA for the CDR3 is TGTGCCAGCAGTCTCCCCCCGGGGGTAGGGGGCCACACTGAAGCTTTCTTT. Protein sequence: CASSLPPGVGGHTEAFF.

This rearrangement joins TRBV10-3 to TRBJ2-3, with TRBD2 matching over 8 bases. The CDR3 loop spans 14 amino acids. Per germline, CDR1 ENHRY and CDR2 SYGVKD. With 7 bases clipped from V and 5 bases from J, the junction kept 8 bases outside the gene matches. The CDR3 loop reads CAITAGGGGDTQYF. CDR3 DNA: TGTGCCATCACCGCGGGAGGCGGGGGAGATACGCAGTATTTT.

The chain is built from TRBV11-2 and TRBJ1-5; perhaps TRBD1 as D (5 bases). The V end lost 10 bases, the J end lost 10 bases, and 35 bases lay between the germline ends. This CDR3 is built from 18 residues. Germline assignment: CDR1 SGHAT and CDR2 FQNNGV. The CDR3 DNA is TGTGCCATCAAAGGCTCCCAGGGACGGGCCGCGGGGGGGGATCCCCAGCATTTT. Translated, it gives CAIKGSQGRAAGGDPQHF.

Only one count was recorded for this clone. The chain links TRBV5-4 to TRBJ1-2; D remains ambiguous. The CDR3 length is 14 residues. The V gene's germline CDR1 is SGHNT and CDR2 YYREEE (reference sequence). V shed 4 bases and J shed 0 bases, with 10 bases lying between them. Here the CDR3 DNA reads TGTGCCAGCAGCCCCCGAGCCCCTAACTATGGCTACACCTTC. Translated, it gives CASSPRAPNYGYTF.

The rearrangement joins TRBV7-9 to TRBJ2-3; 9 bases fit TRBD2. The J segment lost 1 base and the V segment lost 5 bases, leaving 4 bases of the junction unmatched. Looked up from germline, CDR1 is SEHNR and CDR2 is FQNEAQ (reference sequence). This CDR3 is 15 amino acids long. CDR3 nucleotide sequence: TGTGCCAGCAGCGCCGGGACTAGCCGCACAGATACGCAGTATTTT. This codes for CASSAGTSRTDTQYF.

The chain carries TRBV7-2 and TRBJ2-5; TRBD1 agrees at 7 bases. The germline V gene encodes CDR1 SGHTA and CDR2 FQGNSA. V was pared by 7 bases and J by 2 bases, with 4 bases of the junction left unmatched. The CDR3 has 13 residues. Here the CDR3 reads CASKTTGQETQYF. DNA for the CDR3: TGTGCCAGCAAGACGACAGGGCAAGAGACCCAGTACTTC.

This clone has just a few counts. The chain is built from TRBV5-1 and TRBJ1-2; 7 bases match TRBD1. The CDR3 spans 14 residues. Germline V lookup: CDR1 SGHRS, CDR2 YFSETQ. Germline trimming cut 5 bases from V and 4 bases from J; bases unmatched to any gene: 8. Here the CDR3 DNA reads TGCGCCAGCAGTCATACAGGGGATGCCTATGGCTACACCTTC. It codes for CASSHTGDAYGYTF.

The chain employs TRBV6-5 and TRBJ2-7; possible D gene TRBD1, 7 bases. V was clipped by 4 bases and J by 2 bases, with 18 bases between them. Per germline, CDR1 MNHEY and CDR2 SVGAGI. The CDR3 extends over 16 amino acids. The CDR3 loop is CASSSEDRRGAYEQYF. In DNA, the CDR3 is TGTGCCAGCAGTTCGGAGGACAGGCGGGGCGCCTACGAGCAGTACTTC.

In DNA form, the CDR3 reads TGTGCCAGCAGCCCTAGTTCTAGCGGGTCCTACAATGAGCAGTTCTTC. This translates into CASSPSSSGSYNEQFF. The rearrangement uses TRBV5-4 and TRBJ2-1, with TRBD2 matching over 8 bases. Germline CDR1 and CDR2: SGHNT and YYREEE (reference sequence). This CDR3 contains 16 residues. J was trimmed by 1 base and V by 4 bases; bases with no gene match: 7.

The chain is built from TRBV2 and TRBJ2-1; TRBD1 might be the D (5 bases). There are 15 residues in the CDR3. Germline V gene lookup returns CDR1 SNHLY and CDR2 FYNNEI. V was pared by 2 bases and J by 9 bases, with 17 bases between. CDR3 nucleotides: TGTGCCAGCAGTGAAACAGGTAGCATTGGCGGTGAGCAGTTCTTC. Amino acids: CASSETGSIGGEQFF. Full variable domain (outside the CDR3, taken from reference TRBV2 and TRBJ2-1): EPEVTQTPSHQVTQMGQEVILRCVPISNHLYFYWYRQILGQKVEFLVSFYNNEISEKSEIFDDQFSVERPDGSNFTLKIRSTKLEDSAMYFCASSETGSIGGEQFFGPGTRLTVL.

The chain employs TRBV30 and TRBJ2-5; D uncertain. Judging by the DNA end, TRBJ2-7 fits better; the J call may be wrong. The CDR3 runs to 17 residues. Germline CDR1 reads GTSNPN; CDR2 reads SVGIG (reference sequence). CDR3: CAWSDGPTVISAYEQYF. CDR3 in DNA: TGTGCCTGGAGCGATGGCCCGACGGTAATCTCGGCGTACGAGCAGTACTTC.

This clone was counted a single time. The rearrangement links TRBV28 to TRBJ2-7; D is ambiguous. The ends were cut back, 5 bases at V and 7 bases at J, with 18 bases in the middle. Germline V gene sequence: CDR1 MDHEN, CDR2 SYDVKM. This CDR3 has 14 residues. As DNA, the CDR3 is TGTGCCAGCAGTGTCCAGGACCCTCGCTTGGAGCAGTACTTC. Amino acids: CASSVQDPRLEQYF.

The chain has TRBV5-1 and TRBJ2-1; D call uncertain. V lost 2 bases and J 2 bases, leaving 11 bases between the germline ends. Per germline, CDR1 SGHRS and CDR2 YFSETQ. This CDR3 spans 15 amino acids. CDR3 DNA sequence: TGCGCCAGCAGCTTTAGCAGTGGAACCTACAATGAGCAGTTCTTC. It codes for CASSFSSGTYNEQFF.

This clone occurred a few times. The V call is TRBV6-1, the J call TRBJ1-2; no clear D gene. Germline V lookup: CDR1 MNHNS, CDR2 SASEGT. The CDR3 consists of 13 residues. V lost 1 base, J lost 4 bases, and 7 bases lay in between. The CDR3 protein is CASSEGHIYGYTF. Written as DNA, the CDR3 is TGTGCCAGCAGTGAAGGTCACATCTATGGCTACACCTTC.

The rearrangement uses TRBV18 and TRBJ2-1; D gene uncertain. Germline lookup yields CDR1 KGHSH and CDR2 LQKENI. Trimming removed 2 bases from V and 5 bases from J, with 7 bases in between. This CDR3 has 13 residues. The CDR3 spells CASSPSADNEQFF. The CDR3 nucleotides are TGTGCCAGCTCACCAAGCGCCGACAATGAGCAGTTCTTC.

As to this clone: Other DNA sequences in the same sample also yield this CDR3. CDR3 amino acids: CASSLAGLRTDTQYF. For the CDR3, the DNA is TGCGCCAGCAGCTTGGCGGGACTTCGCACAGATACGCAGTATTTT. J is TRBJ2-3 and V is TRBV5-1, with a possible D match to TRBD2 (6 bases). The germline gives CDR1 SGHRS, CDR2 YFSETQ. The CDR3 sequence is 15 residues long. Trimming stripped 0 bases from V and 1 base from J, with 9 bases between.

This clone appeared once. The gene calls are TRBV11-2 and TRBJ2-7, with 8 bases matching TRBD2. In germline, CDR1 is SGHAT, CDR2 FQNNGV. With V trimmed by 1 base and J by 3 bases, 5 bases remained unmatched. CDR3 size: 15 residues. Here the CDR3 reads CASSLGLARYYEQYF. The CDR3, as DNA: TGTGCCAGCAGCTTAGGACTAGCGAGGTACTACGAGCAGTACTTC.

The chain combines TRBV28 with TRBJ2-5; weak D call: TRBD1 (6 bases). V was shortened by 1 base and J by 7 bases, with 13 bases between the two germline ends. The CDR3 loop spans 14 amino acids. Germline V CDR1 and CDR2: MDHEN, SYDVKM. CDR3 loop: CASSLSAGAGTQYF. The CDR3 DNA sequence: TGTGCCAGCAGTTTATCAGCAGGGGCTGGGACCCAGTACTTC.